This T cell receptor beta chain was captured by sequencing in a study of blood T cells in healthy people across ages. Notes on the study in general: Donor CMV infection status was unknown, possibly confounding age-related changes in expanded clonotypes. The authors considered diversity estimates from one million T cells to be underestimates. Since the PBMCs were unsorted, naive and antigen-experienced cells could not be conclusively compared. Whereas aged donors had fewer naive CD4+ cells, long-lived donors had more of them and higher diversity.

V lost 3 bases, J lost 5 bases, and 17 bases lay in between. The CDR3 extends over 15 amino acids. Germline V gene data show CDR1 as DFQATT and CDR2 as SNEGSKA (reference sequence). A second PCR, run for about 7 to 11 cycles, used a sample-barcoded 5' primer plus a J-beta primer mix. TCRdb ran MiXCR on the 5' RACE reads and lists one entry per CDR3 protein. The table lists more than 650,000 distinct CDR3 sequences, 20% to 25% of them singletons. With regard to this clonotype: Its antigen is undetermined.

The receptor was derived from a man in his 70s in good health. Sample: blood. J is TRBJ2-1 and V is TRBV20-1; D possibly matches TRBD1 or TRBD2 (6 bases each). The CDR3 DNA follows: TGCAGTGCTAGGAAGCAGGGGTCGGGGGACAATGAGCAGTTCTTC. Translation: CSARKQGSGDNEQFF.